The TCR beta chain under discussion was sequenced for a study of blood T cell repertoires in COVID-19. Trimming removed 0 bases from V and 3 bases from J, with 9 bases in between. The CDR3 consists of 14 residues. CDR1 SGHRS and CDR2 YFSETQ come from the germline V gene. Sequenced by immunoSEQ multiplex PCR; TCRdb stores in-frame clones only, minus some. The table includes around 200,000 clones, more than 70% detected once. The specimen sequenced was PBMCs or T cells enriched from blood (not recorded which). This sequence originates from a man in his forties with acute COVID-19. This rearrangement joins TRBV5-1 to TRBJ1-1; perhaps TRBD1 as D (6 bases). CDR3 coding DNA: TGCGCCAGCAGCTTGGGGTCAGGGGACACTGAAGCTTTCTTT. It codes for CASSLGSGDTEAFF.